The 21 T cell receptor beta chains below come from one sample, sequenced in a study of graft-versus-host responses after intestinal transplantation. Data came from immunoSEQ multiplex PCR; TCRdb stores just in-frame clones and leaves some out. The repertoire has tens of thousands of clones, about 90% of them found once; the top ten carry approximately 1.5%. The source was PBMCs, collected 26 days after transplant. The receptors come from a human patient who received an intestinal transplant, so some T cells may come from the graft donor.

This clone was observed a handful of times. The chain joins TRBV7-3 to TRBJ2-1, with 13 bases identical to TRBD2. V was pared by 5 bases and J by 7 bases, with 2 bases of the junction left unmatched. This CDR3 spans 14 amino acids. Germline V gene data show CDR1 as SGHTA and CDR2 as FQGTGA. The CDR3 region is CASSPLAGGNEQFF. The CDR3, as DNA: TGTGCCAGCAGCCCACTAGCGGGGGGGAATGAGCAGTTCTTC.

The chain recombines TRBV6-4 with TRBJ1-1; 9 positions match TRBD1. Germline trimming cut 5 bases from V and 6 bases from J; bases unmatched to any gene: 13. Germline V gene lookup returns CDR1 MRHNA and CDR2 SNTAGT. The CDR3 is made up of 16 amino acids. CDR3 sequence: CASSPIGGQGMSEAFF. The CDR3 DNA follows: TGTGCCAGCAGTCCCATCGGGGGACAGGGCATGTCTGAAGCTTTCTTT.

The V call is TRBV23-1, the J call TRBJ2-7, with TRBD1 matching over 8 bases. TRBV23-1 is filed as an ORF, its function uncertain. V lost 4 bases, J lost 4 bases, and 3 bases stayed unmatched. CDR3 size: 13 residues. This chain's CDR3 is CASSPTGGYEQYV. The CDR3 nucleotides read TGCGCCAGCAGTCCTACAGGGGGTTACGAGCAGTACGTC.

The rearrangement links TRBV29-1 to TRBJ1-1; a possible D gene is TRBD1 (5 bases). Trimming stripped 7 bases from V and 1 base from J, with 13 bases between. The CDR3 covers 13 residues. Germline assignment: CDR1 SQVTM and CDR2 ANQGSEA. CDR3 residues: CSGTGLPNTEAFF. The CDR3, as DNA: TGCAGCGGGACGGGACTGCCGAACACTGAAGCTTTCTTT.

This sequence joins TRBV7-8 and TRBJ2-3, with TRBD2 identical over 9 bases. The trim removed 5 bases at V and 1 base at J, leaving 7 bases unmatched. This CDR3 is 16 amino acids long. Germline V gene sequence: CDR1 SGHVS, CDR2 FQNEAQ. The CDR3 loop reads CASSDILAGGTDTQYF. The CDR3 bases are TGTGCCAGCAGCGACATATTAGCGGGGGGCACAGATACGCAGTATTTT.

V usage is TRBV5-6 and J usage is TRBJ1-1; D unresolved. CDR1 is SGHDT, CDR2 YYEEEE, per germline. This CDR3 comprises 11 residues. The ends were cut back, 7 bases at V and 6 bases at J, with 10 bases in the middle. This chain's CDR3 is CASLLGPEAFF. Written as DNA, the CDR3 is TGTGCCAGCCTACTAGGCCCTGAAGCTTTCTTT.

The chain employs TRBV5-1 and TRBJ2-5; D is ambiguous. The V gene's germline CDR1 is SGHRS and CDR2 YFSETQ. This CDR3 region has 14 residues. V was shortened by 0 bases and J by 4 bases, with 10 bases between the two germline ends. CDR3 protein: CASSLVRGSETQYF. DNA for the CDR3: TGCGCCAGCAGCTTGGTTAGAGGTTCAGAGACCCAGTACTTC.

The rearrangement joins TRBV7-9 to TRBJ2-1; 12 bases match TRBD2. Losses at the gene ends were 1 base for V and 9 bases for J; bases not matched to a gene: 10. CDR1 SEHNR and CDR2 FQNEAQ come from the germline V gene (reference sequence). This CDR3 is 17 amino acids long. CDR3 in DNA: TGTGCCAGCAGCTTAGACCGACTAGCGGGAGCGCGGGGTGAGCAGTTCTTC. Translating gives CASSLDRLAGARGEQFF.

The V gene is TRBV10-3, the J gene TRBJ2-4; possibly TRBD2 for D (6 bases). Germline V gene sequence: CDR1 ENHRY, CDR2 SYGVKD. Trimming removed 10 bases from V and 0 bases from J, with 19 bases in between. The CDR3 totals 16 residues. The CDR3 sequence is CATSPRGGEAKNIQYF. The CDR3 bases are TGTGCCACTAGCCCGAGGGGAGGCGAAGCCAAAAACATTCAGTACTTC.

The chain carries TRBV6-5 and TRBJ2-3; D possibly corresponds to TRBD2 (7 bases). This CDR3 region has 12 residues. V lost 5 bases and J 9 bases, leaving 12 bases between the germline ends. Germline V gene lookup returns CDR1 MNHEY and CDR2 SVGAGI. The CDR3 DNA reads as TGTGCCAGCAGTGAGAGGGGGGGGACGCAGTATTTT. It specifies CASSERGGTQYF.

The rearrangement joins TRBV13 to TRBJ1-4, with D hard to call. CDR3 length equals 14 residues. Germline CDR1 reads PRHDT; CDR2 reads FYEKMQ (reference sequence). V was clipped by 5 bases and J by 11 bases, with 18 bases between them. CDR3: CASSLNAHREKLFF. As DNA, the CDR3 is TGTGCCAGCAGCCTCAACGCCCATAGAGAGAAACTGTTTTTT.

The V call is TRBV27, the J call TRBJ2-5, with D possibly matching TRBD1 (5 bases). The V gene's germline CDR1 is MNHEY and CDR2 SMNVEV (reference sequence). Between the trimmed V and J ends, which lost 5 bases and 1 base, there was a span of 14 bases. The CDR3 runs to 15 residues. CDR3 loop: CASSPSEGAQETQYF. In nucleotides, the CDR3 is TGTGCCAGCAGTCCTTCCGAAGGGGCCCAAGAGACCCAGTACTTC.

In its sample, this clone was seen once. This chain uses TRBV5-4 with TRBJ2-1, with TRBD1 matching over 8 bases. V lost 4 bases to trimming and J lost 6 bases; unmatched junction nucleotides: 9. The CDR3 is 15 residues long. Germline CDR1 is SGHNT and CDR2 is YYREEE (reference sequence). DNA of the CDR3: TGTGCCAGCAGCCCGGAGCAGGGGGCGATCAATGAGCAGTTCTTC. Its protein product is CASSPEQGAINEQFF.

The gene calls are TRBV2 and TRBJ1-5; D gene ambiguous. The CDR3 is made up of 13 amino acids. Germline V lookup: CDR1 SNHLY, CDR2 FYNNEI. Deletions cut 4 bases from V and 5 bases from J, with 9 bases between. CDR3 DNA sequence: TGTGCCAGCAGTGTAGAGGGCGATCAGCCCCAGCATTTT. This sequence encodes CASSVEGDQPQHF.

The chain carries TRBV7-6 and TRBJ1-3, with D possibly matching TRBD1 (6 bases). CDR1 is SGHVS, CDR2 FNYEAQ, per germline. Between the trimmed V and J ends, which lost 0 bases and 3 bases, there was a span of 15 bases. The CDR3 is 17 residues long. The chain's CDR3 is CASSLAYPGVGGNTIYF. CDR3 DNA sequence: TGTGCCAGCAGCTTAGCATACCCAGGGGTGGGTGGAAACACCATATATTTT.

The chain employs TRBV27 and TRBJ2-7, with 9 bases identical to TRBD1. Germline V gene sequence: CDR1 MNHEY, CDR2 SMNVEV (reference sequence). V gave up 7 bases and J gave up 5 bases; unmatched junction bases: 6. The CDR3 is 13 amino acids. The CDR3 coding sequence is TGTGCCAGCACCCCTAGGACAGGGGACGAGCAGTACTTC. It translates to CASTPRTGDEQYF.

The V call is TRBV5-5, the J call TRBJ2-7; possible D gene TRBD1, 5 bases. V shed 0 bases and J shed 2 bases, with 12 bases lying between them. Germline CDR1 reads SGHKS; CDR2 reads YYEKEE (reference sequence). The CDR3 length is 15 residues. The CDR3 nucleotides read TGTGCCAGCAGCTTGGAAAGGGGTTTTCCCTACGAGCAGTACTTC. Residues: CASSLERGFPYEQYF.

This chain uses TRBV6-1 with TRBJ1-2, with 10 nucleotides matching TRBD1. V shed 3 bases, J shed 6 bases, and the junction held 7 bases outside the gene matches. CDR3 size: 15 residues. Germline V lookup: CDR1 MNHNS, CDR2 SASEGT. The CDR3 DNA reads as TGTGCCAGCAGTGAGGGATGGACAGGGGGGGATGGCTACACCTTC. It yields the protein CASSEGWTGGDGYTF.

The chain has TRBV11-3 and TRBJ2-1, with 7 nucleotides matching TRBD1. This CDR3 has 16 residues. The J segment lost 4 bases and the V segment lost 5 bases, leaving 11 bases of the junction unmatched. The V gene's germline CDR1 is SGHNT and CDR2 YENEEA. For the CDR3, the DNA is TGTGCCAGCAGCCCGCGACAGGGAGTGGAGTACAATGAGCAGTTCTTC. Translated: CASSPRQGVEYNEQFF.

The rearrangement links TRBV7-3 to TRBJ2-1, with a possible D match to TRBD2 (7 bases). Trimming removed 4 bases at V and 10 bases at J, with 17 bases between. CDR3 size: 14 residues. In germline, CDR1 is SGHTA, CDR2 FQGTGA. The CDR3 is CASSSVGGGGEQFF. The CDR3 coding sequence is TGTGCCAGCAGCTCAGTGGGAGGGGGAGGGGAGCAGTTCTTC.

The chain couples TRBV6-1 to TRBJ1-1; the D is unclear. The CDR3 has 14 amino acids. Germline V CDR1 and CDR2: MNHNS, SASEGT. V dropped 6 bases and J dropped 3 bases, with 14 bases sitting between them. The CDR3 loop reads CASSPGDPYTEAFF. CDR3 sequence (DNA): TGTGCCAGCAGCCCAGGTGACCCCTACACTGAAGCTTTCTTT.